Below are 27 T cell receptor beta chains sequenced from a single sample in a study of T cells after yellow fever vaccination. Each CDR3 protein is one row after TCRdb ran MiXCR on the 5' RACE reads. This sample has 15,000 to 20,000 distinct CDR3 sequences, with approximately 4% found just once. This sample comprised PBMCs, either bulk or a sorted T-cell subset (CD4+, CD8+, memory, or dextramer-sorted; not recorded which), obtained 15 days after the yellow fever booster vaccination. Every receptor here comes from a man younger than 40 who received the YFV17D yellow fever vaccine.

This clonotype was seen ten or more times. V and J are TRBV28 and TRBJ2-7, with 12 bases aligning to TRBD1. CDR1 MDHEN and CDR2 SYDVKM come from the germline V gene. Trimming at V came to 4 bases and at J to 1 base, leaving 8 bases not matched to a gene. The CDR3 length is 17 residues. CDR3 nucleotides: TGTGCCAGCAGTTCCGGGACAGGGGGCCGACTTTCCTACGAGCAGTACTTC. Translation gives CASSSGTGGRLSYEQYF.

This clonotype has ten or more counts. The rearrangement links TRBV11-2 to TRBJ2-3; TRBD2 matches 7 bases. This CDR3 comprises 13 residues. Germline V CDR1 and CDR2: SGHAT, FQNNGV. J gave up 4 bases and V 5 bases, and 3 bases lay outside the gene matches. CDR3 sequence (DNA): TGTGCCAGCAGCCTGACTAGCCCAGATACGCAGTATTTT. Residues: CASSLTSPDTQYF.

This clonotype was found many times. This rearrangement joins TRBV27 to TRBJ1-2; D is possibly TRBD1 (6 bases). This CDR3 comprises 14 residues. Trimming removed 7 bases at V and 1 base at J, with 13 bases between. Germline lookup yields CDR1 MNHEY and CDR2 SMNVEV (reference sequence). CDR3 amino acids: CASKVQGGNYGYTF. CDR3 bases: TGTGCCAGCAAGGTACAGGGTGGTAACTATGGCTACACCTTC.

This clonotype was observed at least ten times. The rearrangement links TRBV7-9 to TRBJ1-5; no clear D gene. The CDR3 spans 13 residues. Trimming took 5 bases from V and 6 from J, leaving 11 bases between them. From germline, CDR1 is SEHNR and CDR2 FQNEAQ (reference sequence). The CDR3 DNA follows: TGTGCCAGCAGCCCCGGCGAGGTTCAGCCCCAGCATTTT. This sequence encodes CASSPGEVQPQHF. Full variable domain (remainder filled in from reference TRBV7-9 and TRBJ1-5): DTGVSQNPRHKITKRGQNVTFRCDPISEHNRLYWYRQTLGQGPEFLTYFQNEAQLEKSRLLSDRFSAERPKGSFSTLEIQRTEQGDSAMYLCASSPGEVQPQHFGDGTRLSIL.

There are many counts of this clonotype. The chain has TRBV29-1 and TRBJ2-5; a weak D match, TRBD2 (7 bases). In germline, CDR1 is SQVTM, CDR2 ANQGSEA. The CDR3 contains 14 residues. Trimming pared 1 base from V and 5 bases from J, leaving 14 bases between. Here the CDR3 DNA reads TGCAGCGTTGAAGTGGAGGGAGGGGGGGAGACCCAGTACTTC. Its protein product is CSVEVEGGGETQYF.

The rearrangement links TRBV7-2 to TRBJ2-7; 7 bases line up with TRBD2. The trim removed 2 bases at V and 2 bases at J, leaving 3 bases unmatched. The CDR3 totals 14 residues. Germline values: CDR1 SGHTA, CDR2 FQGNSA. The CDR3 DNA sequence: TGTGCCAGCAGCTTACGCGGGAGACCCTACGAGCAGTACTTC. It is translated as CASSLRGRPYEQYF.

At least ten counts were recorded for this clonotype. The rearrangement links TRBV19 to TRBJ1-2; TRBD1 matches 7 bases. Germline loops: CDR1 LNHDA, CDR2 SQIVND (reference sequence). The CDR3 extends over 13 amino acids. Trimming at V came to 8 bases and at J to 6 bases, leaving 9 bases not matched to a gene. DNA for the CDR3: TGTGCCAGTTTCGATGACAGGGAGGATGGCTACACCTTC. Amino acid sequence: CASFDDREDGYTF.

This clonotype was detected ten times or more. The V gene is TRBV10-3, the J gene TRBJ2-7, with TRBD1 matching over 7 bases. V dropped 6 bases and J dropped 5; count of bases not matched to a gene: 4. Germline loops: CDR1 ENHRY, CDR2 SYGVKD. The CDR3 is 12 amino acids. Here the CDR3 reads CAISQGGDEQYF. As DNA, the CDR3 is TGTGCCATCAGCCAAGGGGGCGACGAGCAGTACTTC.

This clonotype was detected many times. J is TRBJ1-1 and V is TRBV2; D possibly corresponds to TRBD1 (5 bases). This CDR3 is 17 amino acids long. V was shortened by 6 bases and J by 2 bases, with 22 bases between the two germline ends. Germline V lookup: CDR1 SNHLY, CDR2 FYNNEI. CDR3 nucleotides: TGTGCCAGCAGCGATGAGATGAGTGGGGGACTCAACACTGAAGCTTTCTTT. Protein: CASSDEMSGGLNTEAFF.

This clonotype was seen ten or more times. CDR3 DNA: TGCGCCAAAATATATTTGGAGGGGTCCTACAATGAGCAGTTCTTC. Protein sequence: CAKIYLEGSYNEQFF. The chain uses TRBV5-1 and TRBJ2-1; D is perhaps TRBD2 (6 bases). The germline CDR1 and CDR2 sequences are SGHRS and YFSETQ. This CDR3 is 15 amino acids long. Trimming took 9 bases from V and 1 from J, leaving 17 bases between them.

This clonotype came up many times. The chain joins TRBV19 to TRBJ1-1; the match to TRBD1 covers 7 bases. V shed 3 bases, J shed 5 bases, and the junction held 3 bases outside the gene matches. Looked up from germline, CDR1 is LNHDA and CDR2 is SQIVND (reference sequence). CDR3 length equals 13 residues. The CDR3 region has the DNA TGTGCCAGTAGTATTACACAGGGGACTGAAGCTTTCTTT. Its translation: CASSITQGTEAFF.

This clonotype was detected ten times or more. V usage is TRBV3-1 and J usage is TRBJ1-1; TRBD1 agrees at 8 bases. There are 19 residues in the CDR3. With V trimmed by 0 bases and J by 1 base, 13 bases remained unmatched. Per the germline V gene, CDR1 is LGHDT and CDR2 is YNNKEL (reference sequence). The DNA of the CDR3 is TGTGCCAGCAGCCAAGAGGCTTGGGGACAGGATAACGGGAACACTGAAGCTTTCTTT. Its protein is CASSQEAWGQDNGNTEAFF.

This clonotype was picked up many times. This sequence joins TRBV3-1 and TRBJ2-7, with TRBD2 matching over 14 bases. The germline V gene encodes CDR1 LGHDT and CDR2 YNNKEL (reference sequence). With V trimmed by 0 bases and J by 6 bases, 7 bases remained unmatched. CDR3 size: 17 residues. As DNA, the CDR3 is TGTGCCAGCAGCCAAGATGGGGGGACTAGCGGGAGATTCGAGCAGTACTTC. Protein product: CASSQDGGTSGRFEQYF.

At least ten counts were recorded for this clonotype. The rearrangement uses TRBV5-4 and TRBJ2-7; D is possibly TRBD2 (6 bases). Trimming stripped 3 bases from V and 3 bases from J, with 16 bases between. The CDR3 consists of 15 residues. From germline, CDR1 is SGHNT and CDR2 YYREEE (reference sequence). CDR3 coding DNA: TGTGCCAGCAGCTGGCGGGGAGACGGCCGCTACGAGCAGTACTTC. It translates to CASSWRGDGRYEQYF.

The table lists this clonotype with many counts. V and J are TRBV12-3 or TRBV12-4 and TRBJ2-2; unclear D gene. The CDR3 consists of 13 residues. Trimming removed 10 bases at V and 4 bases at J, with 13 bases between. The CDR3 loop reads CATETLTTGELFF. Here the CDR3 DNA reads TGTGCCACGGAAACGTTAACCACCGGGGAGCTGTTTTTT.

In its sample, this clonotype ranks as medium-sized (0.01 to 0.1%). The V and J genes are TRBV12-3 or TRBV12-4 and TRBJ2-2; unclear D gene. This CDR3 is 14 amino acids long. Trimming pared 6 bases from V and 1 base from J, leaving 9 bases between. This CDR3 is CASSPPGNTGELFF. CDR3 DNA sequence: TGTGCCAGCAGCCCCCCAGGGAACACCGGGGAGCTGTTTTTT.

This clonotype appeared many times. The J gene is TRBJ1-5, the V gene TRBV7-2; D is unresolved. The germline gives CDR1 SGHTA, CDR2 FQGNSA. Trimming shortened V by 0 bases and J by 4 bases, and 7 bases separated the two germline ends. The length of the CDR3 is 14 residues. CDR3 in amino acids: CASSLAVLNQPQHF. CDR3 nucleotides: TGTGCCAGCAGCTTAGCAGTGCTTAATCAGCCCCAGCATTTT. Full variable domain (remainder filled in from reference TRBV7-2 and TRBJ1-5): GAGVSQSPSNKVTEKGKDVELRCDPISGHTALYWYRQSLGQGLEFLIYFQGNSAPDKSGLPSDRFSAERTGGSVSTLTIQRTQQEDSAVYLCASSLAVLNQPQHFGDGTRLSIL.

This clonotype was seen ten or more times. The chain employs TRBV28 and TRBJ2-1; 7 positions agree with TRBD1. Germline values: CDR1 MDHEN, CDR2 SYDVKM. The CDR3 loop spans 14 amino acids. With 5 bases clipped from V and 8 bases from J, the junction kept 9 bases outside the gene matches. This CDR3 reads CASSITGTVDEQFF. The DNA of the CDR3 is TGTGCCAGCAGTATTACCGGGACAGTCGATGAGCAGTTCTTC.

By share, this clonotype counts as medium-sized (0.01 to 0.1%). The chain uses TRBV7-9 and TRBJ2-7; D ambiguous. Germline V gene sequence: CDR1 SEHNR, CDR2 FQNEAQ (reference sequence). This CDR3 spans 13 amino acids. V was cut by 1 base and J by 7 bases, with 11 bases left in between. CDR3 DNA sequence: TGTGCCAGCAGCTTAGAACGGGTTCGGGAGCAGTACTTC. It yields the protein CASSLERVREQYF.

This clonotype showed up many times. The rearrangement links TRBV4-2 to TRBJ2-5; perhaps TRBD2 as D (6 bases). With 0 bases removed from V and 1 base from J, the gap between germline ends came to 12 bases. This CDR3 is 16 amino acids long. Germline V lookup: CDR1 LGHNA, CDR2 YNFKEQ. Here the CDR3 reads CASSQELTGVQETQYF. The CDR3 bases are TGTGCCAGCAGCCAAGAGCTGACGGGAGTCCAAGAGACCCAGTACTTC.

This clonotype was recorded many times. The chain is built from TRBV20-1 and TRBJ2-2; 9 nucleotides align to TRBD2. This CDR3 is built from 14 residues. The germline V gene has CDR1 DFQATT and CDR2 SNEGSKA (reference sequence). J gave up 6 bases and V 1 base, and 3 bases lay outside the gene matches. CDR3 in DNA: TGCAGTGCTAGAGGGACTAGCGAGGCCGGGGAGCTGTTTTTT. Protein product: CSARGTSEAGELFF.

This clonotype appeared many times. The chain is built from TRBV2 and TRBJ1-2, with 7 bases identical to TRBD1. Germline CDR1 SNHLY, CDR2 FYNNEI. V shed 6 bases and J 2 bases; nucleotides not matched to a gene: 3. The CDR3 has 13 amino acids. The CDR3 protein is CASSEQGNYGYTF. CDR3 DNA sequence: TGTGCCAGCAGCGAACAGGGGAACTATGGCTACACCTTC.

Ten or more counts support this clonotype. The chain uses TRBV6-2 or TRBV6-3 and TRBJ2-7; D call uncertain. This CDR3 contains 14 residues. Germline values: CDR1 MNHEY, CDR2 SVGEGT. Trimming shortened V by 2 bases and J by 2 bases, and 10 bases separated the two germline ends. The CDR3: CASSYEPFPYEQYF. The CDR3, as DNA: TGTGCCAGCAGTTACGAGCCGTTCCCCTACGAGCAGTACTTC.

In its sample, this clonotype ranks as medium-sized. CDR3 residues: CASSLFGGVLQETQYF. CDR3 nucleotides: TGTGCCAGCAGTTTATTTGGGGGCGTGCTACAAGAGACCCAGTACTTC. The V gene is TRBV27, the J gene TRBJ2-5; possible D gene TRBD1, 6 bases. Trimming removed 1 base from V and 2 bases from J, with 14 bases in between. Per the germline V gene, CDR1 is MNHEY and CDR2 is SMNVEV (reference sequence). There are 16 residues in the CDR3.

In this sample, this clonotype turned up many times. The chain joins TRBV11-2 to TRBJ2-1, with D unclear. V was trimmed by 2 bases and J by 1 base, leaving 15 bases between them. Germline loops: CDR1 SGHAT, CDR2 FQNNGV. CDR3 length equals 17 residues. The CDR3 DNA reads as TGTGCCAGCAGCTTAAGTGAATGGGATTCGTCCTACAATGAGCAGTTCTTC. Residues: CASSLSEWDSSYNEQFF.

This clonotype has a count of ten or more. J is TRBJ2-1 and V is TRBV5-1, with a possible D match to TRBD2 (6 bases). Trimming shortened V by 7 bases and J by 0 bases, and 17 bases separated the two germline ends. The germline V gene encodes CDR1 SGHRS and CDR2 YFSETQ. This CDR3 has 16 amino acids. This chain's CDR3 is CASLGRTGSSYNEQFF. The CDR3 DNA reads TGCGCCAGCCTGGGGAGGACTGGGAGCTCCTACAATGAGCAGTTCTTC.

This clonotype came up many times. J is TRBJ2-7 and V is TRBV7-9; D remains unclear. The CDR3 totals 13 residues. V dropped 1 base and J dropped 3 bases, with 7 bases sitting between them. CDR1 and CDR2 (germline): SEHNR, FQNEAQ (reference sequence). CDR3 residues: CASSLDSYYEQYF. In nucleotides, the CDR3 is TGTGCCAGCAGCTTAGACAGTTACTACGAGCAGTACTTC.